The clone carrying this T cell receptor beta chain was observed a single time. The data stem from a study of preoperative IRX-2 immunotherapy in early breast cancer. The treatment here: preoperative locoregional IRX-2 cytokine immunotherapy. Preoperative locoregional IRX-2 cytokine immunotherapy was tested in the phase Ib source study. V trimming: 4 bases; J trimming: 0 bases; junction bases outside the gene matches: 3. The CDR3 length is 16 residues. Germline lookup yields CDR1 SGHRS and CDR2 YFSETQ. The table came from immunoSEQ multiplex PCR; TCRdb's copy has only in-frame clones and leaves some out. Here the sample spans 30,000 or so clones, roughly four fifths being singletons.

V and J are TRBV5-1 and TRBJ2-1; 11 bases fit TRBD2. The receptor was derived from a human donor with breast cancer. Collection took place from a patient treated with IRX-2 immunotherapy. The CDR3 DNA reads TGCGCCAGCAGCCCAACTAGCGGGAGCTCCTACAATGAGCAGTTCTTC. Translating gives CASSPTSGSSYNEQFF.